The 30 T cell receptor beta chains below were found in one sample sequenced in a study of human T cells and chemical hapten exposure. Using its own MiXCR run on the RACE reads, TCRdb lists one record per CDR3 protein. The sample lists about 41,000 distinct CDR3 sequences, approximately 4.8% seen once, with roughly 5.2% in the top ten. Regarding time point: healthy volunteer bleed at 2 weeks. The starting material, unfractionated whole blood, was used for total RNA extraction. The sample consisted of whole blood. Source of these receptors: a human donor in good health. Some clones in this sample may be carry-over from other donors' samples.

The sample holds a few counts of this clonotype. V gene TRBV6-5 combines with J gene TRBJ2-1; D might be TRBD2 (6 bases). V was cut by 6 bases and J by 0 bases, with 12 bases left in between. The germline V gene has CDR1 MNHEY and CDR2 SVGAGI. This CDR3 spans 15 amino acids. CDR3 coding DNA: TGTGCCAGCAGCGTGACCGGGAGCTCCTACAATGAGCAGTTCTTC. Translating gives CASSVTGSSYNEQFF.

This clonotype occurred a few times. This chain links TRBV5-1 with TRBJ2-6; 12 nucleotides align to TRBD1. V gave up 4 bases and J gave up 4 bases; unmatched junction bases: 6. CDR1 and CDR2 (germline): SGHRS, YFSETQ. The CDR3 loop spans 17 amino acids. CDR3: CASSQGQGAPGANVLTF. CDR3 bases: TGCGCCAGCAGCCAGGGACAGGGGGCGCCGGGGGCCAACGTCCTGACTTTC.

The sample holds many counts of this clonotype. The chain is built from TRBV28 and TRBJ2-7; 7 bases line up with TRBD1. After removal of 6 bases from V and 4 bases from J, the junction contained 6 bases not matched to a gene. From germline, CDR1 is MDHEN and CDR2 SYDVKM. CDR3 length equals 13 residues. The CDR3 sequence: CASSRPTGYEQYF. Here the CDR3 DNA reads TGTGCCAGCAGCCGCCCGACAGGGTACGAGCAGTACTTC.

This clonotype was detected only a few times. The chain employs TRBV2 and TRBJ1-1; TRBD1 is a possible D gene (5 bases). Germline V lookup: CDR1 SNHLY, CDR2 FYNNEI. The V end lost 4 bases, the J end lost 1 base, and 7 bases lay between the germline ends. This CDR3 has 13 amino acids. The CDR3, as DNA: TGTGCCAGCAGTGTGGGGGGGAACACTGAAGCTTTCTTT. Translation: CASSVGGNTEAFF.

This clonotype was recorded many times. As DNA, the CDR3 is TGTGCCAGCAGCCCACGGGGGAACTATGGCTACACCTTC. Protein sequence: CASSPRGNYGYTF. The chain couples TRBV14 to TRBJ1-2, with D perhaps TRBD1 (5 bases). The CDR3 is made up of 13 amino acids. V lost 4 bases to trimming and J lost 2 bases, with 8 bases between them. CDR1 is SGHDN, CDR2 FVKESK, per germline.

This clonotype appeared a few times. The rearrangement uses TRBV12-3 or TRBV12-4 and TRBJ1-5; D remains unclear. CDR3 length equals 14 residues. V lost 1 base and J 6 bases, leaving 10 bases between the germline ends. CDR3 DNA sequence: TGTGCCAGCAGTTTAGTTCGGGGTGGTCAGCCCCAGCATTTT. Residues: CASSLVRGGQPQHF.

The sample holds many counts of this clonotype. The V and J genes are TRBV29-1 and TRBJ1-1; weak D call: TRBD1 (5 bases). This CDR3 has 13 amino acids. The germline V and J ends were trimmed by 6 bases and 4 bases, with 15 bases remaining between them. CDR1 and CDR2 from the germline V gene are SQVTM and ANQGSEA. In DNA form, the CDR3 reads TGCAGCGTCCGGCGGGGGATGGGCACTGAAGCTTTCTTT. Translated: CSVRRGMGTEAFF.

This clonotype was observed a few times. This chain joins TRBV12-3 or TRBV12-4 and TRBJ2-5; 8 bases line up with TRBD1. The CDR3 totals 18 residues. The junction had 19 bases not matched to a gene; V was cut back by 5 bases and J by 5 bases. The CDR3 is CASSTPTPGRGPAETQYF. The DNA for the CDR3 is TGTGCCAGCAGTACCCCGACACCGGGCAGGGGGCCGGCGGAGACCCAGTACTTC.

This clonotype was counted at least ten times. J is TRBJ2-5 and V is TRBV5-1; D is ambiguous. This CDR3 contains 13 residues. The germline V gene encodes CDR1 SGHRS and CDR2 YFSETQ. V dropped 6 bases and J dropped 4 bases, with 13 bases sitting between them. DNA for the CDR3: TGCGCCAGCAACCCAGCACAAGGAGAGACCCAGTACTTC. Protein product: CASNPAQGETQYF. The full variable domain, with the rest looked up from reference TRBV5-1 and TRBJ2-5, is KAGVTQTPRYLIKTRGQQVTLSCSPISGHRSVSWYQQTPGQGLQFLFEYFSETQRNKGNFPGRFSGRQFSNSRSEMNVSTLELGDSALYLCASNPAQGETQYFGPGTRLLVL.

This clonotype has at least ten counts. The rearrangement links TRBV27 to TRBJ1-1; D is ambiguous. Between the trimmed V and J ends, which lost 2 bases and 1 base, there was a span of 8 bases. The CDR3 runs 14 residues. CDR1 MNHEY and CDR2 SMNVEV come from the germline V gene (reference sequence). CDR3 in DNA: TGTGCCAGCAGTTTACTATATCGGAACACTGAAGCTTTCTTT. It is translated as CASSLLYRNTEAFF.

This clonotype was observed at least ten times. The genes are TRBV29-1 and TRBJ2-6; 8 bases map to TRBD1. V lost 4 bases, J lost 4 bases, and 6 bases stayed unmatched. The CDR3 consists of 15 residues. Germline loops: CDR1 SQVTM, CDR2 ANQGSEA. The CDR3 DNA sequence: TGCAGCGTTGCGGCAGGGGGCGCCGGGGCCAACGTCCTGACTTTC. Translated: CSVAAGGAGANVLTF.

This chain links TRBV29-1 with TRBJ2-5; TRBD2 aligns across 14 bases. V was pared by 6 bases and J by 4 bases, with 7 bases of the junction left unmatched. Germline CDR1 is SQVTM and CDR2 is ANQGSEA. This CDR3 comprises 15 residues. This CDR3 reads CSVDGLAGGRETQYF. The CDR3 bases are TGCAGCGTAGACGGACTAGCGGGAGGAAGAGAGACCCAGTACTTC.

This sequence joins TRBV3-1 and TRBJ2-7, with 7 bases identical to TRBD1. The CDR3 extends over 16 amino acids. Germline trimming cut 6 bases from V and 12 bases from J; bases unmatched to any gene: 23. CDR1 is LGHDT, CDR2 YNNKEL, per germline (reference sequence). This CDR3 is CASRPNTGDAYPGWYF. As DNA, the CDR3 is TGTGCCAGCAGACCCAACACAGGGGACGCATATCCAGGGTGGTACTTC.

This clonotype was counted ten times or more. The genes are TRBV20-1 and TRBJ1-3, with no clear D. Per germline, CDR1 DFQATT and CDR2 SNEGSKA (reference sequence). V gave up 0 bases and J gave up 3 bases, with 6 bases separating them. The CDR3 loop spans 13 amino acids. CDR3 sequence reads: CSARDPNGNTIYF. The DNA of the CDR3 is TGCAGTGCTAGAGATCCTAATGGAAACACCATATATTTT.

There are many counts of this clonotype. This chain links TRBV3-1 with TRBJ1-1; 8 positions agree with TRBD1. The CDR3 has 17 residues. Germline V gives CDR1 LGHDT, CDR2 YNNKEL (reference sequence). The ends lost 4 bases at V and 0 bases at J; junction bases unmatched: 10. CDR3 in DNA: TGTGCCAGCAGCCCGCTCATGGGACAGGCCATGAACACTGAAGCTTTCTTT. Its translation: CASSPLMGQAMNTEAFF.

This clonotype came up a few times. CDR3 in DNA: TGTGCCAGCAGCTTAAGGGCCCTCTATGGCTACACCTTC. The encoded protein is CASSLRALYGYTF. The chain combines TRBV7-2 with TRBJ1-2; D is unclear. The CDR3 spans 13 residues. Trimming removed 2 bases from V and 4 bases from J, with 8 bases in between. The germline gives CDR1 SGHTA, CDR2 FQGNSA.

Many counts were recorded for this clonotype. The rearrangement links TRBV9 to TRBJ2-7; D possibly matches TRBD1 or TRBD2 (5 bases each). Deletions cut 4 bases from V and 7 bases from J, with 21 bases between. The CDR3 spans 15 residues. Germline assignment: CDR1 SGDLS and CDR2 YYNGEE. CDR3 loop: CASSPQGVLWGEQYF. CDR3 DNA sequence: TGTGCCAGCAGCCCCCAAGGGGTACTTTGGGGGGAGCAGTACTTC.

Many counts were recorded for this clonotype. The chain recombines TRBV28 with TRBJ1-2; D is uncertain. V lost 3 bases and J lost 0, with 14 bases in between. Germline V gene lookup returns CDR1 MDHEN and CDR2 SYDVKM. There are 16 residues in the CDR3. CDR3 in amino acids: CASSFSGRLSNYGYTF. The CDR3 DNA reads as TGTGCCAGCAGTTTCTCCGGAAGGCTCTCTAACTATGGCTACACCTTC.

This clonotype was counted ten times or more. V is TRBV7-9 and J is TRBJ2-3; D not resolved. This CDR3 has 15 amino acids. Trimming took 4 bases from V and 0 from J, leaving 11 bases between them. CDR1 and CDR2 (germline): SEHNR, FQNEAQ (reference sequence). The CDR3 sequence: CASSSWTVSTDTQYF. CDR3 in DNA: TGTGCCAGCAGCTCCTGGACGGTGAGCACAGATACGCAGTATTTT.

V gene TRBV7-9 combines with J gene TRBJ1-5; D unclear. The CDR3 sequence is 10 residues long. The V gene's germline CDR1 is SEHNR and CDR2 FQNEAQ (reference sequence). The CDR3 reads CLSDNQPQHF. CDR3 coding DNA: TGTTTGTCAGACAATCAGCCCCAGCATTTT.

The rearrangement links TRBV5-1 to TRBJ2-3, with no clear D. CDR1 is SGHRS and CDR2 is YFSETQ in the germline V gene. CDR3 length equals 15 residues. The V end was cut by 0 bases, the J end by 0 bases, with 8 bases between. The CDR3 DNA sequence: TGCGCCAGCAGCTTGGACCCGAAAAGCACAGATACGCAGTATTTT. Protein sequence: CASSLDPKSTDTQYF.

This clonotype is medium-sized within its sample. As DNA, the CDR3 is TGTGCCAGCGGAACCCCTAGCGGGGGGGGCTACTCCTACGAGCAGTACTTC. Residues: CASGTPSGGGYSYEQYF. V gene TRBV27 combines with J gene TRBJ2-7, with 12 bases identical to TRBD2. Trimming cost V 8 bases and J 0 bases; bases outside gene matches: 11. CDR1 and CDR2 (germline): MNHEY, SMNVEV (reference sequence). The CDR3 is 17 amino acids.

This clonotype showed up many times. This rearrangement joins TRBV28 to TRBJ2-6; 7 nucleotides agree with TRBD1. The CDR3 sequence is 18 residues long. Unmatched junction bases numbered 10, after V lost 3 bases and J lost 2 bases. Germline V gene lookup returns CDR1 MDHEN and CDR2 SYDVKM. The CDR3 reads CASSFYQWTGTGANVLTF. CDR3 nucleotides: TGTGCCAGCAGTTTCTACCAATGGACAGGAACTGGGGCCAACGTCCTGACTTTC.

This clonotype was counted at least ten times. The chain employs TRBV20-1 and TRBJ2-3; weak D call: TRBD2 (5 bases). This CDR3 has 12 amino acids. Deletions cut 5 bases from V and 5 bases from J, with 11 bases between. In germline, CDR1 is DFQATT, CDR2 SNEGSKA (reference sequence). The CDR3 loop reads CSAPVRGDTQYF. The CDR3 nucleotides are TGCAGTGCTCCCGTTCGGGGAGATACGCAGTATTTT.

In this sample, this clonotype turned up many times. The chain carries TRBV28 and TRBJ2-7; D possibly corresponds to TRBD1 (5 bases). The CDR3 is 15 amino acids. The V gene's germline CDR1 is MDHEN and CDR2 SYDVKM. The V end was cut by 7 bases, the J end by 0 bases, with 16 bases between. The CDR3 protein is CASKRPGMSSYEQYF. CDR3 DNA: TGTGCCAGCAAACGGCCAGGGATGAGCTCCTACGAGCAGTACTTC.

The sample holds many counts of this clonotype. V and J are TRBV27 and TRBJ1-2, with 8 bases aligning to TRBD1. This CDR3 comprises 15 residues. Per germline, CDR1 MNHEY and CDR2 SMNVEV (reference sequence). V shed 6 bases, J shed 4 bases, and the junction held 10 bases outside the gene matches. CDR3 loop: CASSPNQGAGYGYTF. In DNA form, the CDR3 reads TGTGCCAGCAGCCCGAATCAGGGGGCAGGCTATGGCTACACCTTC.

This clonotype has a count of ten or more. The rearrangement uses TRBV27 and TRBJ1-1, with D perhaps matching TRBD1 (5 bases). The CDR3 sequence is 13 residues long. V was pared by 5 bases and J by 0 bases, with 7 bases between. Germline CDR1 and CDR2: MNHEY and SMNVEV (reference sequence). CDR3: CASSIQVNTEAFF. The CDR3 DNA reads TGTGCCAGCAGTATACAGGTGAACACTGAAGCTTTCTTT.

This clonotype appeared many times. The chain couples TRBV7-8 to TRBJ1-5, with a tentative D call TRBD1 (6 bases). The CDR3 length is 15 residues. Germline CDR1 is SGHVS and CDR2 is FQNEAQ. V lost 5 bases to trimming and J lost 2 bases, with 13 bases between them. This chain's CDR3 is CASSGTGAGNQPQHF. The CDR3 DNA is TGTGCCAGCAGCGGAACGGGGGCCGGCAATCAGCCCCAGCATTTT.

This clonotype was detected ten times or more. V usage is TRBV14 and J usage is TRBJ1-4; D perhaps matches TRBD1 (6 bases). Trimming pared 1 base from V and 8 bases from J, leaving 17 bases between. Germline V gives CDR1 SGHDN, CDR2 FVKESK. The CDR3 is made up of 16 amino acids. DNA for the CDR3: TGTGCCAGCAGCCAAGCGGGGGCAACGCGGGGGGAAAAACTGTTTTTT. Translated: CASSQAGATRGEKLFF.

This clonotype was recorded many times. The V call is TRBV27, the J call TRBJ1-4, with D possibly being TRBD1 (6 bases). Trimming left V 3 bases short and J 6 bases short, with 11 bases between. The CDR3 spans 14 residues. Germline V lookup: CDR1 MNHEY, CDR2 SMNVEV (reference sequence). The CDR3 is CASSFGGPDEKLFF. CDR3 nucleotides: TGTGCCAGCAGTTTTGGGGGGCCGGATGAAAAACTGTTTTTT.